The rows below give T cell receptor beta chains drawn from one sample of a study of CD8+CD57+ T cells in acquired aplastic anemia. TCRdb analysed the reads with MiXCR anew, one entry per CDR3 protein. The sample lists roughly 240,000 distinct CDR3 sequences, roughly half seen once, with roughly 8% in the top ten. The specimen sequenced was sorted CD4+, CD8+, or CD8+CD57+ T cells (not recorded which) from PBMCs. The receptors here all came from a human donor with aplastic anemia. The CDR3 runs from the conserved cysteine through the conserved F or W. A D gene is named only where the DNA matches it firmly. Size values are once, few and many counts, or a class for expanded clones, and some rows have none.

>-|few|TRBJ2-5|TRBV30
CAWSVMPEETQYF
TGTGCCTGGAGTGTGATGCCCGAAGAGACCCAGTACTTC
>-|few|TRBJ2-7|TRBV6-1
CASSEGVAETYEQYF
TGTGCCAGCAGTGAAGGGGTAGCGGAAACCTACGAGCAGTACTTC
>-|-|TRBJ1-1|TRBV20-1
CRPTLGTPDTEAFF
TGCAGGCCGACGCTCGGGACACCCGACACTGAAGCTTTCTTT
>-|-|TRBJ1-1|TRBV20-1
CSAVMSTEAFF
TGCAGTGCCGTAATGAGCACTGAAGCTTTCTTT
>-|-|TRBJ2-3|TRBV9
CASSVEGKSTDTQYF
TGTGCCAGCAGCGTAGAGGGGAAGAGCACAGATACGCAGTATTTT
>-|-|TRBJ2-7|TRBV5-5
CASSTPRGYEQYF
TGTGCCAGCAGCACCCCCCGGGGCTACGAGCAGTACTTC
>-|many|TRBJ1-1|TRBV6-4
CASSPTERFPEAFF
TGTGCCAGCAGCCCGACAGAGAGGTTCCCTGAAGCTTTCTTT
>TRBD2|-|TRBJ2-1|TRBV28
CASKLAGANEQFF
TGTGCCAGCAAGCTAGCGGGAGCGAATGAGCAGTTCTTC
>-|many|TRBJ1-6|TRBV13
CASSRRAYNSPLHF
TGTGCCAGCAGCCGGAGGGCTTATAATTCACCCCTCCACTTT
>-|few|TRBJ2-1|TRBV5-1
CASSLDRASYNEQFF
TGCGCCAGCAGCTTGGACAGGGCCTCCTACAATGAGCAGTTCTTC
>-|once|TRBJ1-5|TRBV25-1
CASSEFRSGIDRPQHF
TGTGCCAGCAGTGAATTCCGGTCAGGCATAGATCGGCCCCAGCATTTT
>-|once|TRBJ2-5|TRBV9
CASSVSDRKETQYF
TGTGCCAGCAGCGTCTCGGACAGAAAAGAGACCCAGTACTTC
>-|once|TRBJ2-7|TRBV4-1
CASSFTPAGRGAYEQYF
TGCGCCAGCAGCTTCACCCCCGCCGGCAGGGGCGCCTACGAGCAGTACTTC
>-|many|TRBJ1-5|TRBV2
CASSDRGYSNQPQHF
TGTGCCAGCAGTGATAGGGGTTATAGCAATCAGCCCCAGCATTTT
>TRBD1|-|TRBJ1-4|TRBV9
CASSVGGTGEFEKLFF
TGTGCCAGCAGCGTAGGAGGGACAGGGGAATTCGAAAAACTGTTTTTT
>-|-|TRBJ1-2|TRBV29-1
CSAQDSPNYGYTF
TGCAGCGCTCAGGACAGCCCTAACTATGGCTACACCTTC
>-|-|TRBJ2-1|TRBV15
CATSTRGVGVNEQFF
TGTGCCACCAGCACAAGGGGAGTAGGGGTAAATGAGCAGTTCTTC
>TRBD2|-|TRBJ2-1|TRBV7-2
CASRAGLAEYNEQFF
TGTGCCAGCAGAGCCGGACTAGCGGAGTACAATGAGCAGTTCTTC
>TRBD1|many|TRBJ1-3|TRBV29-1
CSVDRQGDGNTIYF
TGCAGCGTCGATAGACAGGGCGATGGAAACACCATATATTTT
>-|-|TRBJ2-7|TRBV7-9
CASSDSAGISYEQYF
TGTGCCAGCAGTGACTCCGCCGGGATCTCCTACGAGCAGTACTTC
>-|-|TRBJ1-4|TRBV3-1
CASSLDLGGTNERLFF
TGTGCCAGCAGCCTGGATCTGGGGGGCACTAATGAAAGACTGTTTTTT
>-|many|TRBJ1-1|TRBV20-1
CSARDHRDTEAFF
TGCAGTGCTAGAGATCACAGGGACACTGAAGCTTTCTTT
>TRBD2|-|TRBJ2-7|TRBV6-4
CASSDSAGTSDYEQYF
TGTGCCAGCAGTGACTCAGCGGGGACTAGCGACTACGAGCAGTACTTC
>-|-|TRBJ2-5|TRBV20-1
CSAVGGASETQYF
TGCAGTGCCGTCGGGGGAGCATCCGAGACCCAGTACTTC
>-|many|TRBJ2-2|TRBV25-1
CASSPGAKANTGELFF
TGTGCCAGCAGCCCAGGGGCTAAGGCGAACACCGGGGAGCTGTTTTTT
>-|many|TRBJ2-7|TRBV7-6
CASSDGTDPFYEQYF
TGTGCCAGCAGCGACGGGACGGACCCCTTCTACGAGCAGTACTTC
>-|-|TRBJ2-5|TRBV27
CATSELQETQYF
TGTGCCACCAGTGAGCTCCAAGAGACCCAGTACTTC
>-|-|TRBJ2-7|TRBV20-1
CSAVLLGSSYEQYF
TGCAGTGCTGTCCTACTAGGAAGCTCCTACGAGCAGTACTTC
>-|many|TRBJ2-7|TRBV10-1
CASSETGPDEQYF
TGCGCCAGCAGTGAAACAGGGCCGGACGAGCAGTACTTC
>-|many|TRBJ1-1|TRBV5-1
CASSLSDGEAFF
TGCGCCAGCAGCTTGAGCGACGGTGAAGCTTTCTTT
>TRBD1|-|TRBJ1-1|TRBV20-1
CSARLQEYRDRTMNTEAFF
TGCAGTGCTAGGCTCCAGGAATACCGGGACAGGACCATGAACACTGAAGCTTTCTTT
>TRBD1|-|TRBJ2-7|TRBV19
CASRQGEGPYEQYF
TGTGCCAGCCGACAGGGGGAGGGGCCCTACGAGCAGTACTTC
>-|-|TRBJ2-7|TRBV12-3/TRBV12-4
CASSQGLSVSSAPYEQYF
TGTGCCAGCAGCCAAGGCTTATCGGTCTCCTCAGCTCCCTACGAGCAGTACTTC
>TRBD1|many|TRBJ1-1|TRBV5-8
CASSLEVGTGRTEAFF
TGTGCCAGCAGCTTGGAGGTCGGGACAGGGAGGACTGAAGCTTTCTTT
>-|-|TRBJ2-7|TRBV10-2
CASSDGGQQTYEQYF
TGCGCCAGCAGCGACGGGGGGCAGCAAACCTACGAGCAGTACTTC
>-|many|TRBJ1-6|TRBV20-1
CSARPTASSYNSPLHF
TGCAGTGCTAGACCAACAGCGAGCTCCTATAATTCACCCCTCCACTTT
>-|-|TRBJ2-7|TRBV20-1
CSAHGTSGGDEQYF
TGCAGTGCTCATGGGACATCCGGAGGCGACGAGCAGTACTTC
>-|-|TRBJ1-1|TRBV19
CASSIGGLLDTEAFF
TGTGCCAGTAGTATAGGGGGCCTTTTGGACACTGAAGCTTTCTTT
>-|many|TRBJ2-7|TRBV19
CASSIDDGYEQYF
TGTGCCAGTAGTATAGACGATGGGTACGAGCAGTACTTC
>-|many|TRBJ1-6|TRBV20-1
CSARDSQSSGSPLHF
TGCAGTGCTAGAGATTCCCAATCCAGCGGTTCACCCCTCCACTTT
>-|-|TRBJ2-5|TRBV7-9
CASSPRQLEETQYF
TGTGCCAGCAGCCCGAGGCAGTTGGAAGAGACCCAGTACTTC
>-|many|TRBJ1-1|TRBV12-3/TRBV12-4
CASSFGVYTEAFF
TGTGCCAGCAGTTTTGGAGTTTACACTGAAGCTTTCTTT
>-|-|TRBJ2-1|TRBV29-1
CSVEAEGSSYNEQFF
TGCAGCGTTGAAGCGGAGGGGAGCTCCTACAATGAGCAGTTCTTC
>-|many|TRBJ1-1|TRBV20-1
CSARDLRGLNTEAFF
TGCAGTGCTAGAGATCTGAGAGGTTTGAACACTGAAGCTTTCTTT
>-|-|TRBJ1-3|TRBV9
CASSVVGGGNAIYF
TGTGCCAGCAGCGTAGTAGGAGGGGGAAACGCCATATATTTT
>-|-|TRBJ2-5|TRBV29-1
CSARPGVQETQYF
TGCAGCGCCAGACCTGGAGTCCAAGAGACCCAGTACTTC
>-|-|TRBJ2-7|TRBV20-1
CSAVNLATSSYEQYF
TGCAGTGCGGTCAATCTAGCAACGAGCTCCTACGAGCAGTACTTC
>-|-|TRBJ1-1|TRBV10-3
CAINGNTGAFF
TGTGCCATCAACGGGAATACTGGAGCTTTCTTT
>-|-|TRBJ1-2|TRBV7-6
CASSTRRGANYGYTF
TGTGCCAGCAGCACCCGACGGGGGGCTAACTATGGCTACACCTTC
>-|few|TRBJ2-7|TRBV7-6
CASSLAAVAYEQYF
TGTGCCAGCAGCTTAGCGGCCGTAGCCTACGAGCAGTACTTC
>-|many|TRBJ1-4|TRBV4-3
CASRPDGGNEKLFF
TGCGCCAGCAGACCGGACGGCGGGAATGAAAAACTGTTTTTT
>TRBD1|-|TRBJ1-2|TRBV29-1
CSIEQGAAYGYTF
TGCAGCATTGAACAGGGGGCCGCCTATGGCTACACCTTC
>-|many|TRBJ1-1|TRBV2
CASGGTPVVLNTEAFF
TGTGCCAGCGGAGGGACTCCCGTCGTCTTGAACACTGAAGCTTTCTTT
>TRBD1|-|TRBJ2-5|TRBV2
CASRKGARETQYF
TGTGCCAGCAGGAAGGGGGCTCGGGAGACCCAGTACTTC
>-|many|TRBJ1-6|TRBV15
CATSTTRASNSPLHF
TGTGCCACCAGCACCACCCGGGCGAGTAATTCACCCCTCCACTTT
>TRBD1|many|TRBJ1-6|TRBV15
CATSRGRDRGSPLHF
TGTGCCACCAGCAGAGGCCGGGACAGGGGATCACCCCTCCACTTT
>-|many|TRBJ2-7|TRBV11-2
CASRTRVPEQYF
TGTGCCAGCAGAACAAGGGTTCCCGAGCAGTACTTC